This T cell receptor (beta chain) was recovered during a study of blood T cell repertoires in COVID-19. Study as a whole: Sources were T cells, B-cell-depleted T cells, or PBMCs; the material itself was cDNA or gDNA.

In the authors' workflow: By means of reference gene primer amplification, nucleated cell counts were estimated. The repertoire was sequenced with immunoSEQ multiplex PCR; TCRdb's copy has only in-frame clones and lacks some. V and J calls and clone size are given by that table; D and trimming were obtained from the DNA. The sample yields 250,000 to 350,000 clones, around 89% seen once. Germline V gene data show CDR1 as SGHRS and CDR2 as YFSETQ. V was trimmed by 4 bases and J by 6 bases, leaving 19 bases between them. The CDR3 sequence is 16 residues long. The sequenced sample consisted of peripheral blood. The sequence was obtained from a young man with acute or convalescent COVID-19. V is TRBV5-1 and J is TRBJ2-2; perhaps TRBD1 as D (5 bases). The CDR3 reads CASSLWAGPRPGELFF. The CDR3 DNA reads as TGCGCCAGCAGCCTATGGGCAGGGCCTCGCCCCGGGGAGCTGTTTTTT.